Listed below are T cell receptor beta chains from one sample, sequenced in a study of cytomegalovirus exposure and HLA in healthy donors. The assay was immunoSEQ multiplex PCR, and TCRdb's table has in-frame clones only and misses some. The table has roughly 190,000 clones, about four fifths seen once. Sequenced material: PBMCs. These receptors were obtained from a woman younger than 30 in good health and CMV-seronegative. CDR3s include the opening cysteine and the closing phenylalanine or tryptophan. D genes are given only for firm matches. A clone size is listed for some rows: how often the clone was seen (once, few, many), or a class if it is expanded.

clone size	V gene	J gene	D gene	CDR3 DNA	CDR3 protein
NA	TRBV7-9	TRBJ2-3	NA	TGTGCCGCGGGGCGCACAGATACGCAGTATTTT	CAAGRTDTQYF
NA	TRBV6-1	TRBJ2-2	NA	TGTGCCAGCATCCCGGGACAATTAAACACCGGGGAGCTGTTTTTT	CASIPGQLNTGELFF
NA	TRBV7-2	TRBJ1-3	NA	TGTGCCAGCAGCCTGGGGCAAGGAAACACCATATATTTT	CASSLGQGNTIYF
NA	TRBV10-3	TRBJ2-1	TRBD2	TGTGCCATCAGTGAAGCGGGAGGGCTCTACAATGAGCAGTTCTTC	CAISEAGGLYNEQFF
NA	TRBV11-2	TRBJ1-2	NA	TGTGCCAGCAGCCGGGCGGGGGAAGCTAACTATGGCTACACCTTC	CASSRAGEANYGYTF
few	TRBV5-1	TRBJ2-2	TRBD2	TGCGCCAGCAGCGGTATAGCGGGAGTTACCGGGGAGCTGTTTTTT	CASSGIAGVTGELFF
NA	TRBV27	TRBJ2-5	TRBD1	TGTGCCAGCAGTAGGACGGGACAGAGACAAGAGACCCAGTACTTC	CASSRTGQRQETQYF
NA	TRBV4-3	TRBJ2-1	TRBD2	TGCGCCAGCAGCCGCGGACTAGCCGCTGAGCAGTTCTTC	CASSRGLAAEQFF
NA	TRBV11-2	TRBJ2-5	NA	TGTGCCAGCAGCCCGGTGGGGGGTTCGGAGACCCAGTACTTC	CASSPVGGSETQYF
NA	TRBV27	TRBJ2-1	TRBD1	TGTGCCAGCAGTTTAGCGAGGGACAGGGCCTACAATGAGCAGTTCTTC	CASSLARDRAYNEQFF
NA	TRBV4-3	TRBJ1-1	NA	TGCGCCAGCAGCACCGTGGGGGGTAACACTGAAGCTTTCTTT	CASSTVGGNTEAFF
NA	TRBV9	TRBJ1-1	NA	TGTGCCAGCAGCGTAGCTTCAAGGTTGGGCGTGAACACTGAAGCTTTCTTT	CASSVASRLGVNTEAFF
NA	TRBV7-9	TRBJ2-5	TRBD2	TGTGCCAGCAGCTTAGCTACTAGCGGGGCCCAAAGGACCCAGTACTTC	CASSLATSGAQRTQYF
NA	TRBV2	TRBJ2-4	TRBD1	TGTGCCAGCAGCGGACAGGGGTTCAAAAACATTCAGTACTTC	CASSGQGFKNIQYF
once	TRBV18	TRBJ1-2	NA	TGTGCCAGCTCACCGGGAGACGACTATGGCTACACCTTC	CASSPGDDYGYTF
NA	TRBV27	TRBJ1-2	NA	TGTGCCAGCAGTTTAGGCGCAGGGAACTATGGCTACACCTTC	CASSLGAGNYGYTF
NA	TRBV7-2	TRBJ1-4	NA	TGTGCCAGCAGCTTAGAAGTAGGCAGGGTTAATGAAAAACTGTTTTTT	CASSLEVGRVNEKLFF
NA	TRBV9	TRBJ2-1	TRBD2	TGTGCCAGCAGCGTATACGATGGGACTAGCGTCGACAATGAGCAGTTCTTC	CASSVYDGTSVDNEQFF
NA	TRBV7-2	TRBJ2-5	TRBD2	TGTGCCAGCAGCTTAGCGCTACCGGGACTAGCGGGACAAGAGACCCAGTACTTC	CASSLALPGLAGQETQYF
NA	TRBV10-1	TRBJ2-3	NA	TGCGCCAGCAGGAGAACTCTCACAGATACGCAGTATTTT	CASRRTLTDTQYF
few	TRBV4-1	TRBJ1-5	NA	TGCGCCAGCAGCCAAGAAGGCAGGTTCAATCAGCCCCAGCATTTT	CASSQEGRFNQPQHF
NA	TRBV4-1	TRBJ2-1	TRBD2	TGCGCCAGCAGCCAAGTGGGGCTAGCGGGAGCAACCTATGAGCAGTTCTTC	CASSQVGLAGATYEQFF
NA	TRBV29-1	TRBJ2-3	TRBD2	TGCAGCGTCTCACCTACCAGTCGGGAAGCTAGCGGGAGTGCAGATACGCAGTATTTT	CSVSPTSREASGSADTQYF
NA	TRBV19	TRBJ2-7	NA	TGTGCCAGTAGTATTAGTCCCGGACTACCAAGCGAGCAGTACTTC	CASSISPGLPSEQYF
NA	TRBV7-9	TRBJ2-5	NA	TGTGCCAGCAGCTTAGAATGGGGCGGGGAACAAGAGACCCAGTACTTC	CASSLEWGGEQETQYF
NA	TRBV9	TRBJ2-3	NA	TGTGCCAGCAGCGTAGGTAGTAGGGACGGCGGGGGCACAGATACGCAGTATTTT	CASSVGSRDGGGTDTQYF
NA	TRBV5-5	TRBJ1-1	NA	TGTGCCAGCAGCTTTGATCCTCCCAGTGAAGCTTTCTTT	CASSFDPPSEAFF
NA	TRBV5-4	TRBJ1-2	NA	TGTGCCAGCAAGAACCCAGGGTACGCGGTCGGCTACACCTTC	CASKNPGYAVGYTF
NA	TRBV11-2	TRBJ1-5	NA	TGTGCCAGCAGCCGATCCCCACGGGGGAGCAATCAGCCCCAGCATTTT	CASSRSPRGSNQPQHF
NA	TRBV7-9	TRBJ2-7	NA	TGTGCCAGCAGCTTAGCAGGCGACAACATGACCTACGAGCAGTACTTC	CASSLAGDNMTYEQYF
NA	TRBV7-2	TRBJ1-1	NA	TGTGCCAGCAGCTGGGCGTTGAGAAACACTGAAGCTTTCTTT	CASSWALRNTEAFF
NA	TRBV7-9	TRBJ2-5	NA	TGTGCCAGCAGCTCCGAGGGCCGCGCGGAGACCCAGTACTTC	CASSSEGRAETQYF
NA	TRBV18	TRBJ2-3	TRBD2	TGTGCCAGCTCACGAATTCCGGGACTAGCGGGAGGCGGTCCTGCAGATACGCAGTATTTT	CASSRIPGLAGGGPADTQYF
NA	TRBV15	TRBJ2-1	NA	TGTGCCACCAGCAGAGGGACAGCTTACAATGAGCAGTTCTTC	CATSRGTAYNEQFF
NA	TRBV5-4	TRBJ2-5	NA	TGTGCCAGCAGCTTCGTTGGCGCAGGGGAAGAGACCCAGTACTTC	CASSFVGAGEETQYF
NA	TRBV13	TRBJ2-2	NA	TGTGCCAGCAGCCCGAACAGGGTATCAAGGGAGCTGTTTTTT	CASSPNRVSRELFF
NA	TRBV4-3	TRBJ1-1	NA	TGCGCCAGCAGCCAGGACAGAGACCTGAACACTGAAGCTTTCTTT	CASSQDRDLNTEAFF
once	TRBV6-6	TRBJ2-3	TRBD2	TGTGCCAGTCTAGCGGGAGATACGCAGTATTTT	CASLAGDTQYF
NA	TRBV7-2	TRBJ1-6	NA	TGTGCCAGCAGCCGAGGACAACTACATAATTCACCCCTCCACTTT	CASSRGQLHNSPLHF